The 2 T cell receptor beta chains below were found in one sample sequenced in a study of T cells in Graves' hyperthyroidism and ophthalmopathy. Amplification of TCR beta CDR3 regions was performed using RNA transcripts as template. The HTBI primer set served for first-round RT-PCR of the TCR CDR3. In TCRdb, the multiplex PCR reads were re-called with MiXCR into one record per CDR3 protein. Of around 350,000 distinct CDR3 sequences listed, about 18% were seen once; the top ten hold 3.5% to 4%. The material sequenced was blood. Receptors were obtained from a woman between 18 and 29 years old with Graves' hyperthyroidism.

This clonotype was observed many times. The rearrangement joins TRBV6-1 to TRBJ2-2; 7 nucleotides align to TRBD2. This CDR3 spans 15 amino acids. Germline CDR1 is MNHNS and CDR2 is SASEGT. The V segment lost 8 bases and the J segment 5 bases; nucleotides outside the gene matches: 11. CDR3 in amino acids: CASCQSGVETGELFF. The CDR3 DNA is TGTGCCAGCTGCCAGAGCGGGGTGGAGACCGGGGAGCTGTTTTTT.

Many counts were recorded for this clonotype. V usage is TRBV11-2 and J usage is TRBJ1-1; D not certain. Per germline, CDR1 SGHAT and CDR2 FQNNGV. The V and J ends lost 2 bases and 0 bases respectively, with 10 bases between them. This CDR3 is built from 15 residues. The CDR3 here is CASSLNGRLNTEAFF. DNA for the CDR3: TGTGCCAGCAGCTTAAATGGGAGATTGAACACTGAAGCTTTCTTT.